The entry below describes one T cell receptor (beta chain). This sample is part of a study of shared clonotypes between healthy human individuals. For the study at large: Every donor yielded three CD4 naive, three CD4 memory, two CD8 naive and one CD8 memory plate.

Sequencing used immunoSEQ multiplex PCR; TCRdb keeps in-frame clones, though not all of them. The data contain 730,000 or so clones, around 72% of them singletons. Germline-derived CDR1 and CDR2 are MDHEN and SYDVKM. The CDR3 has 15 residues. Trimming pared 2 bases from V and 2 bases from J, leaving 10 bases between. This clonotype originated in a woman younger than 45 in good health. Specimen: memory CD4+ T cells sorted from blood. Subset meaning: CD45RA-negative fraction. V and J are TRBV28 and TRBJ2-1; tentative D call: TRBD1 (6 bases). The CDR3 sequence is CASSLVQGPYNEQFF. In DNA, the CDR3 is TGTGCCAGCAGTTTAGTACAGGGCCCCTACAATGAGCAGTTCTTC.